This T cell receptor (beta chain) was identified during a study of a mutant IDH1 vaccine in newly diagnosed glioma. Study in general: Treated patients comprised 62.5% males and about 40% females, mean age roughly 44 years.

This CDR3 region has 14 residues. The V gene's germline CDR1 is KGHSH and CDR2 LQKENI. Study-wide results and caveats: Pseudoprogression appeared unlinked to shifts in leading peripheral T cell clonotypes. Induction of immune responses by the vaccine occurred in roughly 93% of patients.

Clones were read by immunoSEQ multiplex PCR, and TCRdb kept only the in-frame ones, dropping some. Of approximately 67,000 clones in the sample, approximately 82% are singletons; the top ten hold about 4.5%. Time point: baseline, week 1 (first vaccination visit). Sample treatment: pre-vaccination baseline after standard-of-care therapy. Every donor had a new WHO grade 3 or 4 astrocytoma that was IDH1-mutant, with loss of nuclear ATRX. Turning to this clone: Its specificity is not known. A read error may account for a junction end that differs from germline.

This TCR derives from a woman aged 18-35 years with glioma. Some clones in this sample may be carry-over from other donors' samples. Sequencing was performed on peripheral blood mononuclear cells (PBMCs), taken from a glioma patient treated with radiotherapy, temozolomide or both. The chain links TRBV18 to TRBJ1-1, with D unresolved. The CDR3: CASSPPLLNSEAFF. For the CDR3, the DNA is TGTGCCAGCTCACCACCGCTACTTAACAGTGAAGCTTTCTTT. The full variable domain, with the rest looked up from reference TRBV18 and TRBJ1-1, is NAGVMQNPRHLVRRRGQEARLRCSPMKGHSHVYWYRQLPEEGLKFMVYLQKENIIDESGMPKERFSAEFPKEGPSILRIQQVVRGDSAAYFCASSPPLLNSEAFFGQGTRLTVV.